The entry below gives a single T cell receptor (beta chain) sequence along with its context. Unique molecular identifiers were used to barcode this TCRbeta library. TCRdb independently ran MiXCR on the PCR reads; one entry per CDR3 protein. The table records about 500,000 distinct CDR3 sequences, approximately 32% of them present only once. This specimen comes from a study of T-cell reconstitution after alpha-beta-depleted transplantation in children. Germline V gene data show CDR1 as SGHDT and CDR2 as YYEEEE. V trimming: 4 bases; J trimming: 4 bases; junction bases outside the gene matches: 22. CDR3 size: 20 residues.

Sequences were derived from PBMCs from the stem cell graft donor, sampled from the stem cell graft. This clonotype originated in a human donor who donated a stem cell graft to a child with aplastic anemia. This chain links TRBV5-6 with TRBJ1-5, with TRBD1 matching 8 bases. The CDR3 bases are TGTGCCAGCAGCCACACAGGGGGTGAGCATCGGCTGGCGGGAAATCAGCCCCAGCATTTT. Translating it yields CASSHTGGEHRLAGNQPQHF.